What follows are 10 T cell receptor beta chains derived from one specimen sequenced in a study of shared clonotypes between healthy human individuals. Assay: immunoSEQ multiplex PCR; the TCRdb copy retains only in-frame clones and omits some. The sample records 450,000 to 550,000 clones, 60% to 85% being singletons. The sequenced sample was PBMCs. Receptor source: a woman aged 35 to 49 in good health. Some clones in this sample may be carry-over from other donors' samples.

This clone was seen more than once but under ten times. This chain links TRBV5-4 with TRBJ2-7; TRBD1 or TRBD2 may be the D gene (6 bases each). Germline lookup yields CDR1 SGHNT and CDR2 YYREEE (reference sequence). Trimming left V 2 bases short and J 3 bases short, with 18 bases between. The CDR3 contains 16 residues. CDR3 loop: CASSLSGTGGLYEQYF. In DNA form, the CDR3 reads TGTGCCAGCAGCTTAAGCGGAACCGGGGGCCTCTACGAGCAGTACTTC. Full variable domain (missing parts from reference TRBV5-4 and TRBJ2-7): ETGVTQSPTHLIKTRGQQVTLRCSSQSGHNTVSWYQQALGQGPQFIFQYYREEENGRGNFPPRFSGLQFPNYSSELNVNALELDDSALYLCASSLSGTGGLYEQYFGPGTRLTVT.

The rearrangement uses TRBV28 and TRBJ2-7; 11 nucleotides match TRBD2. With V trimmed by 4 bases and J by 4 bases, 6 bases remained unmatched. The CDR3 is made up of 15 amino acids. The germline gives CDR1 MDHEN, CDR2 SYDVKM. Here the CDR3 DNA reads TGTGCCAGCAGTTCCCCCGGGACTAGCGGATACGAGCAGTACTTC. Translated: CASSSPGTSGYEQYF. The complete variable domain, with remaining parts taken from reference TRBV28 and TRBJ2-7, reads DVKVTQSSRYLVKRTGEKVFLECVQDMDHENMFWYRQDPGLGLRLIYFSYDVKMKEKGDIPEGYSVSREKKERFSLILESASTNQTSMYLCASSSPGTSGYEQYFGPGTRLTVT.

This chain uses TRBV21-1 with TRBJ2-1; the table's D gene call, TRBD2, was not cross checked with the DNA. TRBV21-1 is recorded as a pseudogene. This CDR3 region has 14 residues. The CDR3 DNA reads TGTGCCAGCAGCAAAGGGGGGGGATACAATGAGCAGTTCTTC. It codes for CASSKGGGYNEQFF.

The genes are TRBV5-8 and TRBJ1-3; no reliable D call. Germline V gene sequence: CDR1 SGHTS, CDR2 YDEGEE. The CDR3 is 12 residues long. V lost 4 bases and J 3 bases, leaving 5 bases between the germline ends. The CDR3 reads CASSPRGNTIYF. The CDR3 coding sequence is TGTGCCAGCAGCCCACGTGGAAACACCATATATTTT.

This chain uses TRBV7-9 with TRBJ2-6; D not resolved. The CDR3 covers 16 residues. In germline, CDR1 is SEHNR, CDR2 FQNEAQ (reference sequence). With 3 bases removed from V and 4 bases from J, the gap between germline ends came to 13 bases. Written as DNA, the CDR3 is TGTGCCAGCAGCTTGGACGGTGCCCGGGGGGCCAACGTCCTGACTTTC. It is translated as CASSLDGARGANVLTF.

Written as DNA, the CDR3 is TGTGCCAGCAGTGAGCGGGAGACGGGCGAGCAGTACTTC. It encodes CASSERETGEQYF. V and J are TRBV6-1 and TRBJ2-7; 7 nucleotides align to TRBD2. The CDR3 is 13 amino acids. The junction had 5 bases not matched to a gene; V was cut back by 3 bases and J by 6 bases. Germline CDR1 reads MNHNS; CDR2 reads SASEGT.

The chain employs TRBV10-3 and TRBJ2-2; D may correspond to TRBD1 or TRBD2 (6 bases each). There are 18 residues in the CDR3. The germline V and J ends were trimmed by 4 bases and 0 bases, with 18 bases remaining between them. CDR1 is ENHRY, CDR2 SYGVKD, per germline. CDR3 region: CAISGRDNRLPNTGELFF. The CDR3 nucleotides are TGTGCCATCAGTGGGCGGGACAACCGGCTCCCGAACACCGGGGAGCTGTTTTTT.

A remark on this clone: The sample has other DNA sequences that encode this CDR3 too. This chain joins TRBV5-1 and TRBJ2-7, with D hard to call. Per germline, CDR1 SGHRS and CDR2 YFSETQ. This CDR3 has 12 residues. V gave up 0 bases and J gave up 2 bases, with 3 bases separating them. The CDR3 loop is CASSLATYEQYF. In DNA form, the CDR3 reads TGCGCCAGCAGCTTGGCTACCTACGAGCAGTACTTC.

The chain combines TRBV4-2 with TRBJ2-7, with D possibly being TRBD1 (5 bases). The CDR3 is made up of 14 amino acids. V shed 5 bases and J shed 0 bases, with 11 bases lying between them. In germline, CDR1 is LGHNA, CDR2 YNFKEQ. CDR3 in DNA: TGTGCCAGCAGCGTGACAGTCAGCTCCTACGAGCAGTACTTC. It encodes CASSVTVSSYEQYF.

The rearrangement links TRBV12-5 to TRBJ2-7; D call uncertain. V shed 2 bases and J shed 6 bases, with 14 bases lying between them. Germline loops: CDR1 LGHNT, CDR2 FRNRAP. The CDR3 length is 14 residues. In nucleotides, the CDR3 is TGTGCTAGTGGTTTGACCCCGACTGACGGCGAGCAGTACTTC. Translated: CASGLTPTDGEQYF.